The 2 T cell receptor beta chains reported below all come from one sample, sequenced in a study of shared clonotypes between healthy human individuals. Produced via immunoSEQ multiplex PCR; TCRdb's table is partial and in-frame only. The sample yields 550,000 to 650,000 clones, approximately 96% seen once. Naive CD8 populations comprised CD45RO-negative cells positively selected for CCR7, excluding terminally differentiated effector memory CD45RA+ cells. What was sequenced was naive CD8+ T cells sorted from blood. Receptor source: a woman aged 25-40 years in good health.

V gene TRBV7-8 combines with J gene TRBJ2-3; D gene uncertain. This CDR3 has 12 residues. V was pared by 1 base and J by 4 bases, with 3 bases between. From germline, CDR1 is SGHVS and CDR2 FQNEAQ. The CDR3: CASSLGPDTQYF. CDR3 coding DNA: TGTGCCAGCAGCTTAGGGCCAGATACGCAGTATTTT. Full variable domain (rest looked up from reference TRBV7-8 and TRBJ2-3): GAGVSQSPRYKVAKRGQDVALRCDPISGHVSLFWYQQALGQGPEFLTYFQNEAQLDKSGLPSDRFFAERPEGSVSTLKIQRTQQEDSAVYLCASSLGPDTQYFGPGTRLTVL.

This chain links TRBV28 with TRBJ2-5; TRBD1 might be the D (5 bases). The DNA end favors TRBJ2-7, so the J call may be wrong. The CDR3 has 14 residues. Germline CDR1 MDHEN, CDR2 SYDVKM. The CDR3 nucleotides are TGTGCCAGCAGTTTACAGGGTTTGGACTACGAGCAGTACTTC. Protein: CASSLQGLDYEQYF.